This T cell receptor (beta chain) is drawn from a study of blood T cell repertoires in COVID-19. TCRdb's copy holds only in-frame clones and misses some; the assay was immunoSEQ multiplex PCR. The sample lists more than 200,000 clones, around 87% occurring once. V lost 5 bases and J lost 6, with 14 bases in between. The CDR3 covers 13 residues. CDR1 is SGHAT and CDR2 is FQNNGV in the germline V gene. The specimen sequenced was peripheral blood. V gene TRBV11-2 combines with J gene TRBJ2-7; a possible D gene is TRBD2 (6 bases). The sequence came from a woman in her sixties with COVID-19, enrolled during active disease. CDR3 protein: CASSPPPGVEQYF. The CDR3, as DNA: TGTGCCAGCAGCCCCCCCCCGGGAGTCGAGCAGTACTTC. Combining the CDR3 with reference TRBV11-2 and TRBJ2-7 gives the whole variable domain EAGVAQSPRYKIIEKRQSVAFWCNPISGHATLYWYQQILGQGPKLLIQFQNNGVVDDSQLPKDRFSAERLKGVDSTLKIQPAKLEDSAVYLCASSPPPGVEQYFGPGTRLTVT.